This T cell receptor beta chain originates from a study of early T cells in non-severe SARS-CoV-2 infection. Researchers attached unique molecular identifiers to individual cDNA molecules. One entry per CDR3 protein, called by TCRdb with MiXCR from the 5' RACE reads. The profile shows tens of thousands of distinct CDR3 sequences, about 14% of them singletons. There are a few counts of this clonotype. The material sequenced was whole blood, taken at baseline. This clonotype was sampled from an adult who was a healthcare worker with PCR-confirmed SARS-CoV-2 infection or an uninfected control (not recorded which).

The CDR3 spells CASSPGNTQYF. CDR3 in DNA: TGTGCCAGCAGCCCGGGCAATACGCAGTATTTT. This chain connects TRBV3-1 to TRBJ2-3, with unresolved D. The ends were cut back, 4 bases at V and 7 bases at J, with 6 bases in the middle. The CDR3 consists of 11 residues. In germline, CDR1 is LGHDT, CDR2 YNNKEL (reference sequence).